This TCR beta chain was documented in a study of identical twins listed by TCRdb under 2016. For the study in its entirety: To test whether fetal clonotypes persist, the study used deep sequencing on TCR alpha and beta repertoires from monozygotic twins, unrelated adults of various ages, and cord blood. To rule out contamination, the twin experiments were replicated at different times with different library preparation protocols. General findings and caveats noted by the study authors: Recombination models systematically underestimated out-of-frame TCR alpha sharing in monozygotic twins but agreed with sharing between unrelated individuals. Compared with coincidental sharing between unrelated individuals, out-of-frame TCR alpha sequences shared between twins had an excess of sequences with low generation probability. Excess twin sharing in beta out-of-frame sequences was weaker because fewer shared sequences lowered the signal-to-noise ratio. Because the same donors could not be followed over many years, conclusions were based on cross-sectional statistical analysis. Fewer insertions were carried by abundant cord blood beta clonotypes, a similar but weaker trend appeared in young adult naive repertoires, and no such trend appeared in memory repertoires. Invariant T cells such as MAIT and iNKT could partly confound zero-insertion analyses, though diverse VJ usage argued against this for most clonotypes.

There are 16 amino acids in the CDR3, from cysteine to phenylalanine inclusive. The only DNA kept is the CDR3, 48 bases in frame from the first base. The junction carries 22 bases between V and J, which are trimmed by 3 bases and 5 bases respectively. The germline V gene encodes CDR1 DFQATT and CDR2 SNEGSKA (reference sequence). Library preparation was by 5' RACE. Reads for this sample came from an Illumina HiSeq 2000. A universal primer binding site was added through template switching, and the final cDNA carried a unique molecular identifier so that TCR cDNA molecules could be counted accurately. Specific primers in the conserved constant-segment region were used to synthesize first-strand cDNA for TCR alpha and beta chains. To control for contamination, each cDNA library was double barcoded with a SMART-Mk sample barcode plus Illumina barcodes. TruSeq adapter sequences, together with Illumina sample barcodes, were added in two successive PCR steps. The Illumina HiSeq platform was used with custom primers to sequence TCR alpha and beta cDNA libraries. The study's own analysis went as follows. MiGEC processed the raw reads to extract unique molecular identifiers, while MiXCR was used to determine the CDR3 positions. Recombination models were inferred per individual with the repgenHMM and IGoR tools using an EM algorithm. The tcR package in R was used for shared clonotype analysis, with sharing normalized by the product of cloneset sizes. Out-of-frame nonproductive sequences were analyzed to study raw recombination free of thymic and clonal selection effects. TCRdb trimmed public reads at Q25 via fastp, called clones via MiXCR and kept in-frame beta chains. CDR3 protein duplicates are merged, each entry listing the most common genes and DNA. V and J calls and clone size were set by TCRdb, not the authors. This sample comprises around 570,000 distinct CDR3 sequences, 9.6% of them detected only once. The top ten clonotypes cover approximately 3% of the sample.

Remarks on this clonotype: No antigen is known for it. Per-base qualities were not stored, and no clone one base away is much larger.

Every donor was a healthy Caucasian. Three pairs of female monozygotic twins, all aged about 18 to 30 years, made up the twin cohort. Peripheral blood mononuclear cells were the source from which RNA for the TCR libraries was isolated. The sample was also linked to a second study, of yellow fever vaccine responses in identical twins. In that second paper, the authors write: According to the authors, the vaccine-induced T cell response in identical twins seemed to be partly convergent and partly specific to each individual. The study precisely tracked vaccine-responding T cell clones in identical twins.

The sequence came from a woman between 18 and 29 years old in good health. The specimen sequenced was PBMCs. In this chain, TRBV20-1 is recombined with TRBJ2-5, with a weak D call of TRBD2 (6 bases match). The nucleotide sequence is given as TGCAGTGCTAGTAGCCTTAATTGGGACTTGGTGGAGACCCAGTACTTC. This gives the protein CSASSLNWDLVETQYF.